This note documents a single T cell receptor beta chain sequence. Its antigen is still unknown. CDR1 SGHNT and CDR2 YENEEA come from the germline V gene. V lost 2 bases, J lost 4 bases, and 9 bases lay in between. This CDR3 is 14 amino acids long. Both iRepertoire HTBI primers and Arm-PCR of CDR3 regions were used to build the TCR beta libraries. Each CDR3 protein is one row after TCRdb ran MiXCR on the multiplex PCR reads. Of around 320,000 distinct CDR3 sequences in the sample, around 17% are singletons; the top ten hold 25% to 30%. Time point of the sample: newly diagnosed GD, antithyroid drugs for less than 3 months. Scientists built the TCR library using RNA that was extracted from PBMCs. This sample is part of a study of regulatory T cells in long-lasting Graves disease. Notes on the study in general: Favoring TRBV28, TRBJ1-2 and TRBJ2-5 was a feature seen in persistent disease.

This same sample was also part of a study on T cells in Graves' hyperthyroidism and ophthalmopathy.

The chain uses TRBV11-3 and TRBJ1-3, with TRBD1 as a possible D gene (6 bases). The receptor comes from a man aged 40-55 years with Graves disease. This specimen consisted of peripheral blood mononuclear cells (PBMCs), obtained at new diagnosis, from a patient treated with antithyroid drugs. CDR3 amino acids: CASSLQGQGNTIYF. Written as DNA, the CDR3 is TGTGCCAGCAGCTTACAGGGGCAAGGAAACACCATATATTTT.